This T cell receptor (beta chain) was sequenced for a study of T cell responses to AZD1222 COVID-19 vaccine. Pooled samples include second doses given at about 4 or 12 weeks. The study's findings and limits: Just a handful of AZD1222 recipients were seropositive at baseline. Most donors were white British, females outnumbered males, and clonal diversity was possibly underestimated. Unmutated regions of variants are reportedly targeted by nearly half of spike-specific TCRs.

Clones were read by immunoSEQ multiplex PCR, and TCRdb kept only the in-frame ones, dropping some. The repertoire holds tens of thousands of clones, more than 70% seen once, with 6.5% to 8.5% in the top ten. Trimming removed 3 bases at V and 6 bases at J, with 14 bases between. This CDR3 has 15 residues. Germline assignment: CDR1 LNHDA and CDR2 SQIVND (reference sequence). Regarding this clone: Antigen unknown.

The TCR comes from an adult who received the AZD1222 COVID-19 vaccine. The rearrangement joins TRBV19 to TRBJ2-2, with TRBD1 as a possible D gene (6 bases). The sequences come from peripheral blood, collected 28 days after the second AZD1222 dose. The CDR3 DNA reads TGTGCCAGTAGTATCCTAGGGGGTTGGGCCGGGGAGCTGTTTTTT. Encoded protein: CASSILGGWAGELFF.